The 15 T cell receptor beta chains below were found in one sample sequenced in a study of cytomegalovirus exposure and HLA in healthy donors. The study ran its PCR with 60 Vbeta and 13 Jbeta primers. Measured with immunoSEQ multiplex PCR; TCRdb has only the in-frame clones, and not every one. The sample includes 120,000 to 150,000 clones, approximately 70% seen only once; the top ten take around 1.6%. Sequences were obtained from PBMCs. These receptors came from a woman under 30 in good health and CMV-seronegative.

The chain employs TRBV27 and TRBJ2-3; TRBD1 matches at 7 bases. CDR1 is MNHEY and CDR2 is SMNVEV in the germline V gene (reference sequence). The V segment lost 6 bases and the J segment 0 bases; nucleotides outside the gene matches: 12. The CDR3 has 17 amino acids. DNA of the CDR3: TGTGCCAGCAGCCCCTTCCCGGGACAGTCTAGCACAGATACGCAGTATTTT. It translates to CASSPFPGQSSTDTQYF.

This rearrangement joins TRBV2 to TRBJ1-5, with 7 bases lining up with TRBD1. Per the germline V gene, CDR1 is SNHLY and CDR2 is FYNNEI. The CDR3 contains 15 residues. V shed 5 bases and J 5 bases; nucleotides not matched to a gene: 9. The DNA for the CDR3 is TGTGCCAGCAGTAGGACAGGTCAGGGCTATCAGCCCCAGCATTTT. Translating gives CASSRTGQGYQPQHF.

The genes are TRBV20-1 and TRBJ2-3, with D possibly matching TRBD2 (5 bases). CDR1 and CDR2 (germline): DFQATT, SNEGSKA (reference sequence). This CDR3 comprises 11 residues. Trimming stripped 2 bases from V and 6 bases from J, with 6 bases between. CDR3 sequence: CSARRRDTQYF. CDR3 DNA sequence: TGCAGTGCTAGAAGGAGGGATACGCAGTATTTT.

The chain joins TRBV6-1 to TRBJ2-3, with a possible D match to TRBD2 (7 bases). V lost 4 bases and J 1 base, leaving 9 bases between the germline ends. The CDR3 contains 14 residues. CDR1 is MNHNS, CDR2 SASEGT, per germline. CDR3 residues: CASSGGGRTDTQYF. The CDR3 nucleotides are TGTGCCAGCAGTGGGGGGGGCCGCACAGATACGCAGTATTTT.

The V gene is TRBV2, the J gene TRBJ1-2; 12 nucleotides line up with TRBD1. J gave up 4 bases and V 5 bases, and 2 bases lay outside the gene matches. The CDR3 spans 14 residues. CDR1 SNHLY and CDR2 FYNNEI come from the germline V gene. As DNA, the CDR3 is TGTGCCAGCAGTAAGGGACAGGGGGCCTATGGCTACACCTTC. It is translated as CASSKGQGAYGYTF.

The chain uses TRBV4-1 and TRBJ1-5; D perhaps matches TRBD1 (6 bases). Trimming cost V 2 bases and J 3 bases, with 11 bases left between them. CDR3 size: 15 residues. The germline gives CDR1 MGHRA, CDR2 YSYEKL. The CDR3 region has the DNA TGCGCCAGCAGCCAAACTACAGGGTCCAATCAGCCCCAGCATTTT. Protein: CASSQTTGSNQPQHF.

The chain is built from TRBV5-4 and TRBJ1-2; 9 bases map to TRBD1. The V segment lost 0 bases and the J segment 4 bases; nucleotides outside the gene matches: 1. The CDR3 runs to 14 residues. Germline V lookup: CDR1 SGHNT, CDR2 YYREEE (reference sequence). The CDR3 protein is CASSLEGQGYGYTF. The CDR3 region has the DNA TGTGCCAGCAGCTTGGAGGGACAGGGCTATGGCTACACCTTC.

The V and J genes are TRBV5-1 and TRBJ1-6; D may be TRBD1 (5 bases). This CDR3 is 17 amino acids long. Deletions cut 0 bases from V and 1 base from J, with 11 bases between. The V gene's germline CDR1 is SGHRS and CDR2 YFSETQ. CDR3 DNA sequence: TGCGCCAGCAGCTTGGCTGGAGGGGAATCCTATAATTCACCCCTCCACTTT. This sequence encodes CASSLAGGESYNSPLHF.

The CDR3 nucleotides read TGTGCCAGCAGCTTAGTTCGATTTACCGGGGAGACCCAGTACTTC. This encodes CASSLVRFTGETQYF. The chain couples TRBV11-2 to TRBJ2-5; D unresolved. The CDR3 contains 15 residues. Trimming cost V 1 base and J 5 bases, with 14 bases left between them. In germline, CDR1 is SGHAT, CDR2 FQNNGV. The variable domain in full, completed from reference TRBV11-2 and TRBJ2-5, reads EAGVAQSPRYKIIEKRQSVAFWCNPISGHATLYWYQQILGQGPKLLIQFQNNGVVDDSQLPKDRFSAERLKGVDSTLKIQPAKLEDSAVYLCASSLVRFTGETQYFGPGTRLLVL.

The V and J genes are TRBV5-6 and TRBJ1-2, with 7 bases aligning to TRBD1. The germline V gene encodes CDR1 SGHDT and CDR2 YYEEEE. The CDR3 contains 14 residues. Trimming took 6 bases from V and 5 from J; bases not matched to a gene: 10. The CDR3 DNA sequence: TGTGCCAGCACTTGGACAGGAATGATTTATGGCTACACCTTC. It is translated as CASTWTGMIYGYTF. Full variable domain (missing parts from reference TRBV5-6 and TRBJ1-2): DAGVTQSPTHLIKTRGQQVTLRCSPKSGHDTVSWYQQALGQGPQFIFQYYEEEERQRGNFPDRFSGHQFPNYSSELNVNALLLGDSALYLCASTWTGMIYGYTFGSGTRLTVV.

The chain links TRBV27 to TRBJ2-1; 8 bases agree with TRBD1. V was clipped by 5 bases and J by 5 bases; unmatched bases: 8. Germline values: CDR1 MNHEY, CDR2 SMNVEV (reference sequence). The CDR3 runs 15 residues. The CDR3: CASSPTGTGHNEQFF. CDR3 DNA sequence: TGTGCCAGCAGTCCAACCGGGACAGGTCACAATGAGCAGTTCTTC.

This chain links TRBV4-3 with TRBJ1-2; TRBD1 agrees at 10 bases. With 2 bases clipped from V and 2 bases from J, the junction kept 8 bases outside the gene matches. Germline CDR1 LGHNA, CDR2 YSLEER. This CDR3 is built from 17 residues. CDR3 sequence: CASSQLLRDRGNYGYTF. DNA for the CDR3: TGCGCCAGCAGCCAATTGCTCCGGGACAGGGGAAACTATGGCTACACCTTC.

This clone was counted a few times. The junction departs from the called germline gene at one end, perhaps through a read error. The rearrangement uses TRBV4-1 and TRBJ1-1; no clear D. The germline CDR1 and CDR2 sequences are MGHRA and YSYEKL. The CDR3 has 14 residues. CDR3 in amino acids: CASSQVSVNSEAFF. As DNA, the CDR3 is TGCGCCAGCAGCCAAGTCTCGGTCAACAGTGAAGCTTTCTTT.

This chain connects TRBV19 to TRBJ1-5, with TRBD1 matching 7 bases. The V and J ends lost 6 bases and 4 bases, in that order; junction bases with no gene match: 12. Germline V gives CDR1 LNHDA, CDR2 SQIVND (reference sequence). The CDR3 has 16 residues. CDR3 DNA: TGTGCCAGTAGGCTCCGACAGGGAGGCAGAAATCAGCCCCAGCATTTT. It encodes CASRLRQGGRNQPQHF.

V and J are TRBV7-9 and TRBJ2-7, with D possibly being TRBD2 (6 bases). CDR1 is SEHNR, CDR2 FQNEAQ, per germline (reference sequence). V was shortened by 6 bases and J by 2 bases, with 8 bases between the two germline ends. The CDR3 sequence is 12 residues long. The CDR3 loop reads CASSSGAYEQYV. The CDR3 region has the DNA TGTGCCAGCAGTTCGGGAGCCTACGAGCAGTACGTC.